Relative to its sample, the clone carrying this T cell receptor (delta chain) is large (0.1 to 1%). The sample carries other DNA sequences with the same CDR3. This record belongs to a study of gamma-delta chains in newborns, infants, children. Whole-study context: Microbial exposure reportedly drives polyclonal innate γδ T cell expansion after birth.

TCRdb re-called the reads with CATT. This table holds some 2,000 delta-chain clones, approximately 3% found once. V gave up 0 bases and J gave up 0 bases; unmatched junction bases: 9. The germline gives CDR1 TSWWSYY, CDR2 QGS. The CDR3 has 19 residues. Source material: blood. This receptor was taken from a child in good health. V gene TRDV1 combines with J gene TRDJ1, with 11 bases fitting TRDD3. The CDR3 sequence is CALGELPSWGIPYTDKLIF. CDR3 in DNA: TGTGCTCTTGGGGAACTTCCTAGCTGGGGGATACCGTACACCGATAAACTCATCTTT.